This TCR beta chain was found in a study of T cells in Graves' hyperthyroidism and ophthalmopathy. Study-wide context: Peripheral blood was acquired at first diagnosis, ahead of any therapy whatsoever. Study-level points and caveats: Ophthalmopathy was told apart from stable hyperthyroidism by a 13 V-J model. In validation, the model predicted ophthalmopathy. These predictions came a median about 6.5 months before onset.

RNA transcripts gave rise to amplified TCR beta CDR3 regions. When the TCR CDR3 underwent first-round RT-PCR, the HTBI primer set was used. TCRdb reprocessed the multiplex PCR reads via MiXCR and lists one record per CDR3 protein. The sample gives roughly 500,000 distinct CDR3 sequences, roughly 16% of which show up once; less than 30% is in the top ten. CDR3 size: 14 residues. In germline, CDR1 is DFQATT, CDR2 SNEGSKA (reference sequence). V was trimmed by 4 bases and J by 1 base, leaving 11 bases between them. With regard to this clonotype: Its antigen is not identified.

More than 9.5 ml fresh peripheral blood yielded the PBMCs. The sequenced sample consisted of blood. The chain employs TRBV20-1 and TRBJ2-1; unclear D gene. This receptor was taken from a woman in her thirties with Graves' ophthalmopathy. The CDR3: CSANKPPSYNEQFF. CDR3 DNA sequence: TGCAGTGCTAATAAACCGCCTTCCTACAATGAGCAGTTCTTC.